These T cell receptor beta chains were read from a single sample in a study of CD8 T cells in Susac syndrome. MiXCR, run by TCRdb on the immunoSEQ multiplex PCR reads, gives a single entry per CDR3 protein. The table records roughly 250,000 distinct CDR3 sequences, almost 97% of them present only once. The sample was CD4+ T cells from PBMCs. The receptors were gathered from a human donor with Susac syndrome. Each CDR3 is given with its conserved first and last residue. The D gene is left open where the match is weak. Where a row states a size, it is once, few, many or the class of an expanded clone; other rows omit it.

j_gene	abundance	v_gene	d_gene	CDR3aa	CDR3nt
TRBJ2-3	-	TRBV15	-	CATSRDPGGGEGTQYF	TGTGCCACCAGCAGAGATCCAGGGGGCGGGGAGGGTACGCAGTATTTT
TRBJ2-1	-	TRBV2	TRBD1	CASSDRGPYNEQFF	TGTGCCAGCAGTGATAGGGGGCCCTACAATGAGCAGTTCTTC
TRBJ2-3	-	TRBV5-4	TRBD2	CASRSGGPIDTQYF	TGTGCCAGCAGATCGGGAGGGCCAATAGATACGCAGTATTTT
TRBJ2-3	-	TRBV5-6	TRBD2	CASSLLGRELTDTQYF	TGTGCCAGCAGCTTGCTCGGGAGGGAGTTAACAGATACGCAGTATTTT
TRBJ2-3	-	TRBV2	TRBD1	CASRPGQFTDTQYF	TGTGCCAGCAGGCCGGGACAGTTCACAGATACGCAGTATTTT
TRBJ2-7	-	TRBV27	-	CASSPRSHGARLSSYEQYF	TGTGCCAGCAGCCCACGAAGCCATGGGGCACGACTATCCTCCTACGAGCAGTACTTC
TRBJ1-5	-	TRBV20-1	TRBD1	CSAPGQSNQPQHF	TGCAGTGCTCCGGGACAGTCAAATCAGCCCCAGCATTTT
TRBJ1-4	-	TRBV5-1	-	CASSQGTFSEKLFF	TGCGCCAGCAGCCAAGGGACCTTTTCTGAAAAACTGTTTTTT
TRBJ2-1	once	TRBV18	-	CASSPRRQAYNEQFF	TGTGCCAGCTCACCAAGGCGCCAGGCCTACAATGAGCAGTTCTTC
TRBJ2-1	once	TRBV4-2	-	CASSQEGHEQFF	TGTGCCAGCAGCCAAGAGGGACATGAGCAGTTCTTC
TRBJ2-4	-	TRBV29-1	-	CSVHYPEDIQYF	TGCAGCGTTCATTACCCTGAAGACATTCAGTACTTC
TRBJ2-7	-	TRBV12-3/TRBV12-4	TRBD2	CASSSGTRSSYEQYF	TGTGCCAGCAGCTCCGGGACTAGGAGCTCCTACGAGCAGTACTTC
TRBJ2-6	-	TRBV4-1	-	CASSHSPDLRSGANVLTF	TGCGCCAGCAGCCACTCCCCCGATTTAAGATCTGGGGCCAACGTCCTGACTTTC